Following are 21 T cell receptor beta chains from one sample sequenced in a study of shared clonotypes between healthy human individuals. Sequenced by immunoSEQ multiplex PCR; TCRdb stores in-frame clones only, minus some. Of 1,400,000 or so clones listed, less than 99% are singletons. The sequenced sample was naive CD4+ T cells sorted from blood. Regarding subset: CD45RA+ positively selected. These receptors came from a man aged 25 to 45 in good health.

The rearrangement joins TRBV27 to TRBJ2-7, with TRBD1 matching over 7 bases. With 6 bases clipped from V and 4 bases from J, the junction kept 9 bases outside the gene matches. There are 14 residues in the CDR3. Germline V lookup: CDR1 MNHEY, CDR2 SMNVEV (reference sequence). CDR3: CASRFRGYDYEQYF. The CDR3 bases are TGTGCCAGCAGATTCAGGGGGTACGATTACGAGCAGTACTTC.

The rearrangement joins TRBV25-1 to TRBJ2-5; D is perhaps TRBD1 (7 bases). The CDR3 has 15 residues. Between the trimmed V and J ends, which lost 2 bases and 3 bases, there was a span of 13 bases. The germline V gene encodes CDR1 MGHDK and CDR2 SYGVNS. DNA of the CDR3: TGTGCCAGCAGTGAAGGGGGGACAGCAAAAGAGACCCAGTACTTC. Protein: CASSEGGTAKETQYF. Full variable domain (missing parts from reference TRBV25-1 and TRBJ2-5): EADIYQTPRYLVIGTGKKITLECSQTMGHDKMYWYQQDPGMELHLIHYSYGVNSTEKGDLSSESTVSRIRTEHFPLTLESARPSHTSQYLCASSEGGTAKETQYFGPGTRLLVL.

The rearrangement uses TRBV7-2 and TRBJ2-7; no clear D gene. The CDR3 loop spans 14 amino acids. CDR1 is SGHTA and CDR2 is FQGNSA in the germline V gene. The germline V and J ends were trimmed by 6 bases and 2 bases, with 14 bases remaining between them. DNA for the CDR3: TGTGCCAGCAGAGTACGGGCGAACCCCTACGAGCAGTACTTC. Protein sequence: CASRVRANPYEQYF.

The chain is built from TRBV9 and TRBJ2-1; the D gene is possibly TRBD1 (5 bases). Deletions cut 4 bases from V and 0 bases from J, with 14 bases between. The CDR3 is 16 residues long. Germline CDR1 reads SGDLS; CDR2 reads YYNGEE. CDR3: CASSTRQISSYNEQFF. The CDR3, as DNA: TGTGCCAGCAGCACTCGACAGATAAGCTCCTACAATGAGCAGTTCTTC.

The genes are TRBV11-3 and TRBJ1-1, with TRBD1 as a possible D gene (5 bases). Trimming removed 0 bases from V and 0 bases from J, with 8 bases in between. Germline V gives CDR1 SGHNT, CDR2 YENEEA. The CDR3 totals 15 residues. DNA for the CDR3: TGTGCCAGCAGCTTAGACGGGGGGATGAACACTGAAGCTTTCTTT. This encodes CASSLDGGMNTEAFF.

V is TRBV9 and J is TRBJ2-7; possible D gene TRBD1, 6 bases. The CDR3 length is 15 residues. CDR1 SGDLS and CDR2 YYNGEE come from the germline V gene. The V end lost 1 base, the J end lost 5 bases, and 16 bases lay between the germline ends. The chain's CDR3 is CASSVLGGSWDEQYF. CDR3 DNA: TGTGCCAGCAGCGTATTAGGGGGATCCTGGGACGAGCAGTACTTC.

The chain joins TRBV6-1 to TRBJ2-3; D assignment may be TRBD1 or TRBD2 (5 bases each). The germline V and J ends were trimmed by 6 bases and 1 base, with 14 bases remaining between them. This CDR3 spans 15 amino acids. From germline, CDR1 is MNHNS and CDR2 SASEGT. In DNA form, the CDR3 reads TGTGCCAGCAGACCCCAGATGGGGGGCACAGATACGCAGTATTTT. Amino acid sequence: CASRPQMGGTDTQYF.

The chain couples TRBV7-6 to TRBJ1-3; D gene ambiguous. The V gene's germline CDR1 is SGHVS and CDR2 FNYEAQ. There are 15 residues in the CDR3. Trimming pared 3 bases from V and 2 bases from J, leaving 11 bases between. In DNA form, the CDR3 reads TGTGCCAGCAGCTTCCCCTATGGGGCTGGAAACACCATATATTTT. This sequence encodes CASSFPYGAGNTIYF.

This chain connects TRBV12-2 to TRBJ2-2. TRBV12-2 is classified as a pseudogene. The CDR3 loop spans 13 amino acids. CDR3 DNA sequence: TGTGCAAGTCGCTTAGGGTGGGCCGGGGAGCTGTTTTTT. Amino acids: CASRLGWAGELFF.

The chain uses TRBV2 and TRBJ1-2; D is undetermined. V lost 4 bases, J lost 4 bases, and 10 bases lay in between. This CDR3 contains 13 residues. The germline gives CDR1 SNHLY, CDR2 FYNNEI. Here the CDR3 reads CASSGSASYGYTF. For the CDR3, the DNA is TGTGCCAGCAGTGGGTCGGCATCCTATGGCTACACCTTC.

As regards this clone: The same CDR3 also results from other DNA sequences found in this sample. This sequence joins TRBV5-1 and TRBJ1-1; D perhaps matches TRBD1 (6 bases). The V end lost 7 bases, the J end lost 1 base, and 8 bases lay between the germline ends. This CDR3 comprises 12 residues. The germline V gene has CDR1 SGHRS and CDR2 YFSETQ. CDR3 amino acids: CASSRGNTEAFF. CDR3 nucleotide sequence: TGCGCCAGCTCCAGGGGGAACACTGAAGCTTTCTTT. The full variable domain, with the rest looked up from reference TRBV5-1 and TRBJ1-1, is KAGVTQTPRYLIKTRGQQVTLSCSPISGHRSVSWYQQTPGQGLQFLFEYFSETQRNKGNFPGRFSGRQFSNSRSEMNVSTLELGDSALYLCASSRGNTEAFFGQGTRLTVV.

This chain uses TRBV10-3 with TRBJ2-5; 7 positions match TRBD1. CDR3 length equals 13 residues. The trim removed 4 bases at V and 4 bases at J, leaving 3 bases unmatched. CDR1 and CDR2 from the germline V gene are ENHRY and SYGVKD. Written as DNA, the CDR3 is TGTGCCATCAGTGGGGACAGTCGAGAGACCCAGTACTTC. Residues: CAISGDSRETQYF.

Comment on this clone: This sample includes further DNA sequences coding for the same CDR3. The V and J genes are TRBV20-1 and TRBJ2-5, with no clear D. This CDR3 has 11 residues. V dropped 3 bases and J dropped 1 base, with 3 bases sitting between them. Germline lookup yields CDR1 DFQATT and CDR2 SNEGSKA (reference sequence). CDR3: CSARRQETQYF. The CDR3 nucleotides read TGCAGTGCTAGGCGCCAAGAGACCCAGTACTTC.

This rearrangement joins TRBV30 to TRBJ2-4; TRBD2 might be the D (5 bases). The V end lost 0 bases, the J end lost 9 bases, and 12 bases lay between the germline ends. The V gene's germline CDR1 is GTSNPN and CDR2 SVGIG (reference sequence). The CDR3 spans 13 residues. The CDR3 here is CAWSVGWESIQYF. The CDR3 DNA reads as TGTGCCTGGAGTGTCGGCTGGGAGAGCATTCAGTACTTC.

The chain uses TRBV4-1 and TRBJ1-5, with D possibly TRBD1 on 6 matching bases. This CDR3 is 18 amino acids long. The germline V gene has CDR1 MGHRA and CDR2 YSYEKL. Trimming left V 4 bases short and J 2 bases short, with 21 bases between. CDR3 loop: CASSPPVEQGRGNQPQHF. The CDR3 nucleotides read TGCGCCAGCAGCCCCCCCGTAGAACAGGGACGGGGCAATCAGCCCCAGCATTTT.

The J gene is TRBJ2-3, the V gene TRBV7-8, with D hard to call. Per the germline V gene, CDR1 is SGHVS and CDR2 is FQNEAQ. The CDR3 contains 15 residues. Deletions cut 0 bases from V and 3 bases from J, with 10 bases between. This CDR3 is CASSLATGWTDTQYF. The CDR3 DNA reads TGTGCCAGCAGCTTAGCTACTGGCTGGACAGATACGCAGTATTTT.

J is TRBJ2-3 and V is TRBV9; 9 bases match TRBD1. The CDR3 sequence is 16 residues long. V shed 0 bases and J 4 bases; nucleotides not matched to a gene: 6. From germline, CDR1 is SGDLS and CDR2 YYNGEE. CDR3 region: CASSVDRGQGPDTQYF. The CDR3 DNA reads TGTGCCAGCAGCGTAGACAGGGGGCAAGGACCAGATACGCAGTATTTT. Complete variable domain (other parts from reference TRBV9 and TRBJ2-3): DSGVTQTPKHLITATGQRVTLRCSPRSGDLSVYWYQQSLDQGLQFLIQYYNGEERAKGNILERFSAQQFPDLHSELNLSSLELGDSALYFCASSVDRGQGPDTQYFGPGTRLTVL.

The CDR3 protein is CASRGTPSSYEQYF. The CDR3, as DNA: TGTGCCAGCAGAGGGACACCGAGCTCCTACGAGCAGTACTTC. The chain recombines TRBV5-6 with TRBJ2-7; the D gene is possibly TRBD1 (6 bases). The CDR3 is 14 residues long. Per the germline V gene, CDR1 is SGHDT and CDR2 is YYEEEE. V was cut by 5 bases and J by 0 bases, with 12 bases left in between. The entire variable domain, with the rest obtained from reference TRBV5-6 and TRBJ2-7, is as follows: DAGVTQSPTHLIKTRGQQVTLRCSPKSGHDTVSWYQQALGQGPQFIFQYYEEEERQRGNFPDRFSGHQFPNYSSELNVNALLLGDSALYLCASRGTPSSYEQYFGPGTRLTVT.

CDR3 loop: CASSEIGQGADTQYF. CDR3 sequence (DNA): TGTGCCAGCAGTGAGATAGGACAGGGGGCAGATACGCAGTATTTT. The chain recombines TRBV25-1 with TRBJ2-3, with 10 positions matching TRBD1. The CDR3 contains 15 residues. Germline V gives CDR1 MGHDK, CDR2 SYGVNS. The V gene end was trimmed by 3 bases and the J gene end by 4 bases; junction bases not matched to a gene: 4.

V gene TRBV7-6 combines with J gene TRBJ1-5, with no clear D. V was clipped by 4 bases and J by 3 bases, with 7 bases between them. The CDR3 spans 13 residues. From germline, CDR1 is SGHVS and CDR2 FNYEAQ. CDR3 nucleotide sequence: TGTGCCAGCAGCTCCGGAATCAATCAGCCCCAGCATTTT. It translates to CASSSGINQPQHF.

V is TRBV5-1 and J is TRBJ1-4; 8 nucleotides align to TRBD1. Unmatched junction bases numbered 7, after V lost 7 bases and J lost 8 bases. The CDR3 contains 13 residues. Germline CDR1 and CDR2: SGHRS and YFSETQ. This chain's CDR3 is CASGRGQGEKLFF. The CDR3, as DNA: TGCGCCAGCGGCAGGGGGCAGGGAGAAAAACTGTTTTTT.